A selection of T cell receptor beta chains follows, all from one sample in a study of early stage breast cancer tumors. The data were produced by immunoSEQ multiplex PCR, yet TCRdb's version contains in-frame clones alone and is incomplete. Among under 75,000 clones, roughly 80% were seen once, and the ten largest hold approximately 3%. Sequences were obtained from blood. These receptors were taken from a person aged 30 to 39 with breast cancer. CDR3s include the opening cysteine and the closing phenylalanine or tryptophan. Fields, in order: D gene, J gene, V gene, clone size, CDR3 DNA, CDR3 protein. A D gene is named only where the DNA matches it firmly. The size field is filled for only some rows; it gives once, few, many or a size class.

TRBD2	TRBJ2-7	TRBV9	.	TGTGCCAGCAGCGGGGGGACTAGCGGGATCTACGAGCAGTACTTC	CASSGGTSGIYEQYF
TRBD1	TRBJ1-1	TRBV7-3	once	TGTGCCAGCAGCTTACAGGGGGGGGACACTGAAGCTTTCTTT	CASSLQGGDTEAFF
TRBD2	TRBJ2-7	TRBV7-9	.	TGTGCCAGCAGCGTCCCGGGACTAGCGAAGGAGCAGTACTTC	CASSVPGLAKEQYF
TRBD1	TRBJ2-7	TRBV9	.	TGTGCCAGCAGCGAGGGGACAGGGGGCTTCTACGAGCAGTACTTC	CASSEGTGGFYEQYF
TRBD2	TRBJ2-1	TRBV4-2	few	TGTGCCAGCAGCCAAGATGGACTAGCGGGAGGGAATGAGCAGTTCTTC	CASSQDGLAGGNEQFF
.	TRBJ2-3	TRBV18	.	TGTGCCAGCTCACCCTGGACGAGACCAGTCCAAGATACGCAGTATTTT	CASSPWTRPVQDTQYF
TRBD2	TRBJ2-1	TRBV18	.	TGTGCCAGCTCACCGAGGACTAGCGGGAGTTTTTACAATGAGCAGTTCTTC	CASSPRTSGSFYNEQFF
.	TRBJ2-4	TRBV28	.	TGTGCCAGCAGCACCCAACGGGACATTCAGTACTTC	CASSTQRDIQYF
.	TRBJ2-7	TRBV19	.	TGTGCCAGTAGTAACCCGGGGCAGACACGCGAGCAGTACTTC	CASSNPGQTREQYF
.	TRBJ1-4	TRBV6-5	.	TGTGCCAGCAGTTACCTCCAAAGGGGAGGCGGTGAAAAACTGTTTTTT	CASSYLQRGGGEKLFF
.	TRBJ2-3	TRBV5-1	.	TGCGCCAGCAGCCCCGGGACCCTTAGCACAGATACGCAGTATTTT	CASSPGTLSTDTQYF
TRBD2	TRBJ2-7	TRBV7-2	.	TGTGCCAGCAGCTTAGTAGCGGGAGTGGCCTCCTACGAGCAGTACTTC	CASSLVAGVASYEQYF